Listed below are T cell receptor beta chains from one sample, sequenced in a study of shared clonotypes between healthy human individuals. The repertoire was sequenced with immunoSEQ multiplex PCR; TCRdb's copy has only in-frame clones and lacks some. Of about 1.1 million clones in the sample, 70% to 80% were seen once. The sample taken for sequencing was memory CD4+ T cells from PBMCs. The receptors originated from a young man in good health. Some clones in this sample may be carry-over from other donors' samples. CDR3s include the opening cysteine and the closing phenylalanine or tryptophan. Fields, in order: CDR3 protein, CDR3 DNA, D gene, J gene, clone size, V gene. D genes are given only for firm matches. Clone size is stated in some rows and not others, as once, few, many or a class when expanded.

CASTPGGGDNEKLFF,TGTGCCAGCACCCCTGGGGGGGGTGATAATGAAAAACTGTTTTTT,-,TRBJ1-4,many,TRBV9
CASSEGGGYGYTF,TGTGCCAGCAGTGAAGGAGGGGGGTATGGCTACACCTTC,-,TRBJ1-2,-,TRBV6-1
CASSPAGRQETQYF,TGTGCCAGTAGCCCGGCGGGACGTCAAGAGACCCAGTACTTC,-,TRBJ2-5,-,TRBV19
CATSRTRQEGEQYF,TGTGCCACCAGCAGAACCAGGCAGGAAGGGGAGCAGTACTTC,-,TRBJ2-7,-,TRBV15
CASSPPGGLQETQYF,TGTGCCAGCTCACCACCGGGAGGGCTTCAAGAGACCCAGTACTTC,TRBD2,TRBJ2-5,-,TRBV18
CGKREKFSYNEQFF,TGTGGAAAGCGGGAGAAGTTTTCCTACAATGAGCAGTTCTTC,TRBD2,TRBJ2-1,-,TRBV6-1
CASSATRSAGGNEQFF,TGTGCCAGCAGTGCGACACGATCCGCCGGGGGGAATGAGCAGTTCTTC,TRBD2,TRBJ2-1,-,TRBV28
CASSLAFGGETQYF,TGCGCCAGCAGCTTGGCCTTCGGGGGGGAGACCCAGTACTTC,TRBD2,TRBJ2-5,-,TRBV5-1
CASAQAGSRYEQYF,TGTGCCAGCGCCCAAGCGGGATCCCGCTACGAGCAGTACTTC,TRBD2,TRBJ2-7,-,TRBV6-1
CASSHRTGPIGLAGELFF,TGTGCCAGCAGCCATAGGACAGGCCCAATTGGTCTGGCCGGGGAGCTGTTTTTT,TRBD1,TRBJ2-2,once,TRBV7-9
CAIRDQGGGSTDTQYF,TGTGCCATCAGGGATCAAGGGGGCGGGAGCACAGATACGCAGTATTTT,TRBD1,TRBJ2-3,-,TRBV10-3
CASSPRAGANVLTF,TGTGCCAGCAGCCCTCGAGCTGGGGCCAACGTCCTGACTTTC,-,TRBJ2-6,-,TRBV7-3
CASSWTSGGPQTQYF,TGTGCCAGCAGTTGGACTAGCGGGGGACCCCAGACCCAGTACTTC,TRBD2,TRBJ2-5,-,TRBV27
CASSDPPPGFEDEQYF,TGTGCCAGCAGTGACCCCCCACCAGGGTTTGAAGACGAGCAGTACTTC,-,TRBJ2-7,-,TRBV6-4
CASSLGGADEKLFF,TGTGCCAGCAGCTTGGGAGGGGCGGATGAAAAACTGTTTTTT,-,TRBJ1-4,-,TRBV5-4
CASSPRSHYSDTQYF,TGTGCCAGCAGCCCCAGATCTCATTATAGTGATACGCAGTATTTT,-,TRBJ2-3,-,TRBV7-2
CASSLASTSSYEQYF,TGTGCCAGCAGCTTAGCGTCAACCTCCTCCTACGAGCAGTACTTC,-,TRBJ2-7,-,TRBV7-2
CATSGTGPPSEQYF,TGTGCCACCAGCGGAACAGGTCCTCCAAGCGAGCAGTACTTC,-,TRBJ2-7,-,TRBV15
CASSGETLREQYF,TGTGCCAGCAGTGGGGAGACCTTACGAGAGCAGTACTTC,-,TRBJ2-7,-,TRBV28
CASSLYRPPGGETQYF,TGTGCCAGCAGCTTATATCGCCCGCCCGGGGGAGAGACCCAGTACTTC,-,TRBJ2-5,many,TRBV5-4
CASSPAGQASQETQYF,TGTGCCAGCAGCCCGGCGGGACAGGCGAGCCAAGAGACCCAGTACTTC,TRBD1,TRBJ2-5,-,TRBV5-4
CAWSAGKGGEPQHF,TGTGCCTGGAGTGCAGGAAAGGGGGGCGAGCCCCAGCATTTT,-,TRBJ1-5,-,TRBV30
CASSSRETQYF,TGTGCCAGCAGCTCTAGGGAGACCCAGTACTTC,-,TRBJ2-5,-,TRBV7-9
CASIDRGQGFSSNQPQHF,TGTGCCAGTATCGATAGGGGACAGGGGTTTTCTAGCAATCAGCCCCAGCATTTT,TRBD1,TRBJ1-5,-,TRBV19
CASTDPSGSNEQYF,TGTGCCAGCACCGACCCTAGCGGGAGTAACGAGCAGTACTTC,TRBD2,TRBJ2-7,-,TRBV7-6
CASRLSGESNQPQHF,TGTGCCAGCAGACTCAGCGGGGAAAGCAATCAGCCCCAGCATTTT,-,TRBJ1-5,-,TRBV6-5
CASSSLTASGNTIYF,TGTGCCAGCAGCTCCCTGACAGCCTCTGGAAACACCATATATTTT,-,TRBJ1-3,-,TRBV7-6
CASSEGHPGLAGGPHEQYF,TGTGCCAGCAGCGAGGGACACCCGGGACTAGCGGGAGGGCCTCACGAGCAGTACTTC,TRBD2,TRBJ2-7,-,TRBV5-6
CASRRQGAGYTF,TGTGCCAGCAGGAGGCAGGGTGCGGGCTACACCTTC,-,TRBJ1-2,few,TRBV2
CASSSGQVNYGYTF,TGTGCCAGCAGTAGCGGACAGGTTAACTATGGCTACACCTTC,TRBD1,TRBJ1-2,-,TRBV28
CASSAKDYNEQFF,TGCGCCAGCAGCGCCAAGGACTACAATGAGCAGTTCTTC,-,TRBJ2-1,-,TRBV5-1
CASSPRTGRRTEAFF,TGTGCCAGCAGTCCGCGGACAGGGAGGAGGACTGAAGCTTTCTTT,TRBD1,TRBJ1-1,few,TRBV27
CAWSHRGLLSTDTQYF,TGTGCCTGGAGTCATCGGGGACTCCTGAGTACAGATACGCAGTATTTT,-,TRBJ2-3,-,TRBV30
CASSWDRGRHTEAFF,TGTGCCAGCAGTTGGGACAGGGGGAGACACACTGAAGCTTTCTTT,TRBD1,TRBJ1-1,-,TRBV27
CASSLRGGSSYNEQFF,TGTGCCAGCTCACTGAGAGGGGGTAGCTCCTACAATGAGCAGTTCTTC,-,TRBJ2-1,few,TRBV18
CASSGSGSYEQYF,TGCGCCAGCAGTGGTAGCGGGAGCTACGAGCAGTACTTC,TRBD2,TRBJ2-7,-,TRBV5-1
CASSLGPPPAF,TGTGCCAGCAGCTTAGGTCCACCCCCGGCCTTC,-,TRBJ1-2,many,TRBV7-2
CASSRAGVRADTQYF,TGTGCCAGCTCTCGGGCAGGGGTGCGCGCAGATACGCAGTATTTT,-,TRBJ2-3,few,TRBV18
CASSIGTGGSYEQYF,TGTGCCAGCAGCATTGGGACAGGGGGCTCCTACGAGCAGTACTTC,TRBD1,TRBJ2-7,-,TRBV7-2
CASSDSAGTGNTIYF,TGTGCCAGCAGCGACAGTGCGGGGACTGGAAACACCATATATTTT,-,TRBJ1-3,-,TRBV4-2